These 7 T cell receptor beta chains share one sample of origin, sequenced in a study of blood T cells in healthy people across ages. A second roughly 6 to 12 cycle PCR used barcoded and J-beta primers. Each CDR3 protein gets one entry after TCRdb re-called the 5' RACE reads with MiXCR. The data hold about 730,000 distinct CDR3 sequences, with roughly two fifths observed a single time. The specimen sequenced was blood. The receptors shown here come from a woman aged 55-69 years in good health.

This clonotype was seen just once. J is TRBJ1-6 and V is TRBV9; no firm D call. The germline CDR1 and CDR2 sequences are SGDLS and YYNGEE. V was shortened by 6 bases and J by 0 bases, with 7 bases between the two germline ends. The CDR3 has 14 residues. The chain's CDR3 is CASNLGSYNSPLHF. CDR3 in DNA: TGTGCCAGCAACTTAGGCTCCTATAATTCACCCCTCCACTTT.

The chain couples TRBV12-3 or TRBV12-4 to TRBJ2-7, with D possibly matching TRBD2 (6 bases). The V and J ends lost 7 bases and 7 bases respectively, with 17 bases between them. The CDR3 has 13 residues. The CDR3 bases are TGTGCCAGCAAGGGACTGGGTAGTAGTGAGCAGTACTTC. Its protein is CASKGLGSSEQYF.

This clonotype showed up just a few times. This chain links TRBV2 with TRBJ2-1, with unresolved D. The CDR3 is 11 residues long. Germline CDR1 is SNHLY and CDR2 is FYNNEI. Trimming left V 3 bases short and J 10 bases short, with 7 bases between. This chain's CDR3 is CASSDPKEQFF. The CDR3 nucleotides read TGTGCCAGCAGTGATCCGAAGGAGCAGTTCTTC.

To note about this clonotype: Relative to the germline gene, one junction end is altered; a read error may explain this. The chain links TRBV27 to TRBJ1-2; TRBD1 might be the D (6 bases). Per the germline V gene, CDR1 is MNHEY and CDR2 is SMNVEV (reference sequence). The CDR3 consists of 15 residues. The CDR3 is CASGFRGASNYGYTF. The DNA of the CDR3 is TGTGCCAGCGGTTTTAGGGGGGCGTCTAACTATGGCTACACCTTC.

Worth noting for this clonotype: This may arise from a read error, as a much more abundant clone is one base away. CDR3 nucleotides: TGTGCCACCTCACTCGCACTAGCGGGAGGAGGCTCCTACGAGCAGTACTTC. This translates into CATSLALAGGGSYEQYF. The chain has TRBV10-3 and TRBJ2-7; 12 bases are a match to TRBD2. This CDR3 spans 17 amino acids. Germline V gene data show CDR1 as ENHRY and CDR2 as SYGVKD. J gave up 0 bases and V 10 bases, and 13 bases lay outside the gene matches.

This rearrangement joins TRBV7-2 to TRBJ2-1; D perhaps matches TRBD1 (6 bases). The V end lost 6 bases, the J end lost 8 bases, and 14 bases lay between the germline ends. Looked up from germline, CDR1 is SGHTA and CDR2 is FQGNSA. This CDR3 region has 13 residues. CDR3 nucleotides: TGTGCCAGCAGACTACCAGGGGTCCATGAGCAGTTCTTC. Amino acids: CASRLPGVHEQFF.

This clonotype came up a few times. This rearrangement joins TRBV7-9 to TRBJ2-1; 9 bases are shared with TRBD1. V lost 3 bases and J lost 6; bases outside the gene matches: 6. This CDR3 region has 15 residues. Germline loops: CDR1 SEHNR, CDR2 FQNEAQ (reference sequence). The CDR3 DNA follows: TGTGCCAGCAGCTTTGGAACAGGGGGCCTCAATGAGCAGTTCTTC. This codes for CASSFGTGGLNEQFF.